This T cell receptor beta chain was identified during a study of T cells after yellow fever vaccination. Each CDR3 protein is one row after TCRdb ran MiXCR on the 5' RACE reads. The data contain about 300,000 distinct CDR3 sequences, 7.5% to 9% of them singletons. V was trimmed by 3 bases and J by 5 bases, leaving 16 bases between them. The CDR3 length is 14 residues. Germline CDR1 and CDR2: GTSNPN and SVGIG (reference sequence). The source was CD4+ T cells sorted from PBMCs, collected 5 days after the yellow fever booster vaccination. The chain combines TRBV30 with TRBJ2-5; D is possibly TRBD1 or TRBD2 (5 bases each). The TCR originated in a man aged 18 to 30 who received the YFV17D yellow fever vaccine. The CDR3 is CAWRRPRQRETQYF. The CDR3 DNA follows: TGTGCCTGGAGGCGGCCGAGACAGCGGGAGACCCAGTACTTC.